This note documents a single T cell receptor (beta chain) sequence. Its target is not known. Germline-derived CDR1 and CDR2 are SGHDT and YYEEEE. J gave up 5 bases and V 3 bases, and 3 bases lay outside the gene matches. This CDR3 has 14 residues. Donors in the study were healthy people who gave bone marrow. The sample belongs to a study of cytomegalovirus exposure and HLA in healthy donors. Background on the study: The early release's HLA-typed donors yielded 78 million or so unique TCRs. The study's findings and limits: Apparent HLA restriction characterized most CMV-associated TCR beta chains in a later analysis.

With 60 Vbeta and 13 Jbeta primers, the PCR was carried out. The method was immunoSEQ multiplex PCR; TCRdb's version includes in-frame clones alone and lacks a portion of them. The data show 150,000 to 200,000 clones, with 68% seen just once and roughly 1.4% held by the top ten. The sequencing input was PBMCs. The gene calls are TRBV5-6 and TRBJ2-5; TRBD1 matches at 11 bases. This TCR derives from a man aged 45-65 years in good health and CMV-seronegative. The DNA for the CDR3 is TGTGCCAGCAGCTCTAGGACAGGGGGCGAGACCCAGTACTTC. Translation gives CASSSRTGGETQYF.